Presented here are 3 T cell receptor beta chains from one specimen sequenced in a study of T cell changes during pregnancy in multiple sclerosis. The protocol was immunoSEQ multiplex PCR, while the TCRdb copy is restricted to in-frame clones and leaves out a portion. The sample shows about 70,000 clones, around nine tenths of them seen only once. This material consisted of peripheral blood, taken in the third trimester of pregnancy. The receptor source for this set is a female donor with multiple sclerosis, enrolled in a pregnancy study.

This chain uses TRBV18 with TRBJ2-5; 8 bases map to TRBD2. The CDR3 contains 15 residues. With 2 bases clipped from V and 4 bases from J, the junction kept 6 bases outside the gene matches. Looked up from germline, CDR1 is KGHSH and CDR2 is LQKENI. CDR3 DNA: TGTGCCAGCTCACCAGTGAGCGGGAGTGGAGAGACCCAGTACTTC. Translation gives CASSPVSGSGETQYF.

Note on this clone: The same CDR3 arises from other DNA sequences in this sample as well. V gene TRBV7-9 combines with J gene TRBJ1-3; TRBD1 aligns across 10 bases. V dropped 3 bases and J dropped 3; count of bases not matched to a gene: 2. This CDR3 has 15 amino acids. CDR1 and CDR2 (germline): SEHNR, FQNEAQ (reference sequence). The CDR3 region is CASSLDRGFGNTIYF. CDR3 nucleotides: TGTGCCAGCAGCTTGGACAGGGGGTTTGGAAACACCATATATTTT. The full variable domain, its missing parts supplied by reference TRBV7-9 and TRBJ1-3, is DTGVSQNPRHKITKRGQNVTFRCDPISEHNRLYWYRQTLGQGPEFLTYFQNEAQLEKSRLLSDRFSAERPKGSFSTLEIQRTEQGDSAMYLCASSLDRGFGNTIYFGEGSWLTVV.

In DNA, the CDR3 is TGTGCCAGTAGTATAGCGACAGGGGGCGAGAAAAATGGCTACACCTTC. Translated, it gives CASSIATGGEKNGYTF. The chain employs TRBV19 and TRBJ1-2; 10 nucleotides line up with TRBD1. V lost 1 base to trimming and J lost 6 bases; unmatched junction nucleotides: 8. The CDR3 length is 16 residues. The V gene's germline CDR1 is LNHDA and CDR2 SQIVND (reference sequence).